These 17 T cell receptor beta chains were all obtained from the same sample, sequenced in a study of blood T cell repertoires in COVID-19. Here immunoSEQ multiplex PCR was the method, and the copy in TCRdb shows in-frame clones only, minus some. Of about 210,000 clones in the sample, under 90% were seen once. Sequenced input: peripheral blood. These receptors came from a woman older than 75 with COVID-19, enrolled during active disease.

In this sample, this clone turned up once. V gene TRBV28 combines with J gene TRBJ1-2, with TRBD1 matching over 9 bases. Germline lookup yields CDR1 MDHEN and CDR2 SYDVKM. The CDR3 loop spans 15 amino acids. V shed 6 bases, J shed 5 bases, and the junction held 10 bases outside the gene matches. The CDR3 sequence: CASRGGQGRGYGYTF. CDR3 nucleotides: TGTGCCAGCAGGGGAGGACAGGGGCGGGGGTATGGCTACACCTTC.

This clone was seen a few times. The rearrangement links TRBV19 to TRBJ1-5; tentatively, D is TRBD1 (6 bases). V was pared by 6 bases and J by 1 base, with 19 bases between. The V gene's germline CDR1 is LNHDA and CDR2 SQIVND (reference sequence). The CDR3 contains 17 residues. The CDR3 DNA is TGTGCCAGTAGCCTACCGGGCAGGGGCTTCAGCAATCAGCCCCAGCATTTT. It yields the protein CASSLPGRGFSNQPQHF.

This chain links TRBV30 with TRBJ1-5; no reliable D call. From germline, CDR1 is GTSNPN and CDR2 SVGIG (reference sequence). The CDR3 has 13 residues. The germline V and J ends were trimmed by 4 bases and 0 bases, with 7 bases remaining between them. CDR3 protein: CAWNSYSNQPQHF. The CDR3 coding sequence is TGTGCCTGGAATAGCTATAGCAATCAGCCCCAGCATTTT.

V and J are TRBV6-5 and TRBJ2-7; TRBD2 matches 8 bases. Germline trimming cut 3 bases from V and 2 bases from J; bases unmatched to any gene: 6. In germline, CDR1 is MNHEY, CDR2 SVGAGI. The CDR3 loop spans 15 amino acids. CDR3 sequence: CASSYQRGRTYEQYF. The CDR3 nucleotides are TGTGCCAGCAGTTATCAGCGGGGGCGGACCTACGAGCAGTACTTC.

The chain employs TRBV5-5 and TRBJ2-4, with 7 positions matching TRBD1. This CDR3 region has 15 residues. In germline, CDR1 is SGHKS, CDR2 YYEKEE (reference sequence). The ends lost 4 bases at V and 1 base at J; junction bases unmatched: 5. The CDR3 is CASSAGTAAKNIQYF. The CDR3 DNA sequence: TGTGCCAGCAGCGCTGGGACAGCGGCCAAAAACATTCAGTACTTC.

V usage is TRBV19 and J usage is TRBJ2-5; 11 bases are a match to TRBD1. Trimming removed 7 bases from V and 5 bases from J; junction bases left unmatched: 12. CDR1 is LNHDA and CDR2 is SQIVND in the germline V gene (reference sequence). This CDR3 has 16 amino acids. The CDR3 nucleotides read TGTGCCAGTACCCGTAGGGGGACAGGGGGGTCGGAGACCCAGTACTTC. This translates into CASTRRGTGGSETQYF.

J is TRBJ1-2 and V is TRBV7-9; possibly TRBD1 for D (6 bases). Germline V gene lookup returns CDR1 SEHNR and CDR2 FQNEAQ (reference sequence). This CDR3 has 15 amino acids. With 5 bases removed from V and 2 bases from J, the gap between germline ends came to 15 bases. This chain's CDR3 is CASSTTPGQNYGYTF. Here the CDR3 DNA reads TGTGCCAGCAGCACAACCCCCGGACAGAACTATGGCTACACCTTC.

The chain couples TRBV18 to TRBJ1-2; perhaps TRBD1 as D (5 bases). The V gene's germline CDR1 is KGHSH and CDR2 LQKENI. Trimming stripped 3 bases from V and 3 bases from J, with 8 bases between. The CDR3 has 13 residues. Written as DNA, the CDR3 is TGTGCCAGCTCACCCTCCAGGGACTATGGCTACACCTTC. Its translation is CASSPSRDYGYTF.

The chain links TRBV4-1 to TRBJ1-2, with 7 bases that match TRBD1. V was pared by 4 bases and J by 3 bases, with 5 bases of the junction left unmatched. The germline CDR1 and CDR2 sequences are MGHRA and YSYEKL. The CDR3 spans 14 residues. This CDR3 reads CASSPDRVDYGYTF. CDR3 DNA sequence: TGCGCCAGCAGCCCTGACAGGGTAGACTATGGCTACACCTTC.

This clone was picked up one time. The rearrangement joins TRBV7-8 to TRBJ1-6, with TRBD1 as a possible D gene (6 bases). This CDR3 region has 15 residues. CDR1 is SGHVS, CDR2 FQNEAQ, per germline. The ends were cut back, 1 base at V and 7 bases at J, with 11 bases in the middle. The CDR3 reads CASSLVNRANSPLHF. The CDR3 DNA reads as TGTGCCAGCAGCTTAGTTAACAGGGCGAATTCACCCCTCCACTTT.

In DNA form, the CDR3 reads TGTGCCAGCAGTCGAGGGGGGGGGCCAGTGTCAAGCAATCAGCCCCAGCATTTT. Protein sequence: CASSRGGGPVSSNQPQHF. The chain has TRBV6-6 and TRBJ1-5; possible D gene TRBD1, 6 bases. This CDR3 contains 18 residues. Germline values: CDR1 MNHNY, CDR2 SVGAGI (reference sequence). V was cut by 5 bases and J by 1 base, with 21 bases left in between.

This sequence joins TRBV5-6 and TRBJ2-7; D is uncertain. V was clipped by 3 bases and J by 6 bases, with 19 bases between them. Germline lookup yields CDR1 SGHDT and CDR2 YYEEEE. The CDR3 totals 15 residues. The CDR3: CASSSRGLLSSEQYV. The CDR3 nucleotides read TGTGCCAGCAGCTCGCGCGGCCTATTATCATCCGAGCAGTACGTC.

The chain carries TRBV3-1 (or the pseudogene TRBV3-2) and TRBJ2-3, with 11 bases that match TRBD2. Germline V gene data show CDR1 as LGHDT and CDR2 as YNNKEL (reference sequence). The J segment lost 1 base and the V segment lost 1 base, leaving 1 base of the junction unmatched. This CDR3 has 16 amino acids. CDR3 nucleotide sequence: TGTGCCAGCAGCCAAGTACTAGCGGGGGGCACAGATACGCAGTATTTT. Translated: CASSQVLAGGTDTQYF.

This clone was picked up a small number of times. J is TRBJ1-2 and V is TRBV21-1. TRBV21-1 is deemed a pseudogene. This CDR3 comprises 15 residues. In DNA, the CDR3 is TGTGCCAGCTGTCGGTGCGGCGCGGCTAACTATGGCTACACCTTC. Translation: CASCRCGAANYGYTF.

This rearrangement joins TRBV5-1 to TRBJ2-2; possible D gene TRBD1, 6 bases. Germline V lookup: CDR1 SGHRS, CDR2 YFSETQ. V was cut by 4 bases and J by 3 bases, with 10 bases left in between. The CDR3 is made up of 14 amino acids. The CDR3 coding sequence is TGCGCCAGCAGCACGGGACAATACACCGGGGAGCTGTTTTTT. The encoded protein is CASSTGQYTGELFF.

V and J are TRBV11-2 and TRBJ2-7; D gene uncertain. Germline-derived CDR1 and CDR2 are SGHAT and FQNNGV. V was cut by 3 bases and J by 3 bases, with 12 bases left in between. The CDR3 length is 14 residues. Here the CDR3 DNA reads TGTGCCAGCAGCTTCTTGGGCTCCTACTACGAGCAGTACTTC. Encoded protein: CASSFLGSYYEQYF.

This chain links TRBV28 with TRBJ1-4, with 7 bases that match TRBD1. Germline CDR1 reads MDHEN; CDR2 reads SYDVKM. The CDR3 runs 16 residues. V trimming: 4 bases; J trimming: 0 bases; junction bases outside the gene matches: 5. CDR3 nucleotide sequence: TGTGCCAGCAGTTCCCCAGGGGGTGCAACTAATGAAAAACTGTTTTTT. This gives the protein CASSSPGGATNEKLFF.